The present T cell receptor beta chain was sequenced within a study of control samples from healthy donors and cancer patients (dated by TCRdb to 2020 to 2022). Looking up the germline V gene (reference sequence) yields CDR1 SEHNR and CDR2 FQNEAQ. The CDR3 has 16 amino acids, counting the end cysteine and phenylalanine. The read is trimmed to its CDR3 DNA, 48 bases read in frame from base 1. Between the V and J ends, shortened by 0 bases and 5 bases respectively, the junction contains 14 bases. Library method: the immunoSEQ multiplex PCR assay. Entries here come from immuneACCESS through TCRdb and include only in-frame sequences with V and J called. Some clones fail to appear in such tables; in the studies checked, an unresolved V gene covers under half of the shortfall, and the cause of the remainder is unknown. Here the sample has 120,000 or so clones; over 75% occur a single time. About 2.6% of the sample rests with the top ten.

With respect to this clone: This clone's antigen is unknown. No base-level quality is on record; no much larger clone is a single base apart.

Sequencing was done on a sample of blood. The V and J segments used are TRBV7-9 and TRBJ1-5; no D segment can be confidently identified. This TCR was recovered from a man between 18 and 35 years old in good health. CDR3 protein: CASSLAVGRFHQPQHF. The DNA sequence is TGTGCCAGCAGCTTAGCGGTAGGCAGGTTTCATCAGCCCCAGCATTTT.